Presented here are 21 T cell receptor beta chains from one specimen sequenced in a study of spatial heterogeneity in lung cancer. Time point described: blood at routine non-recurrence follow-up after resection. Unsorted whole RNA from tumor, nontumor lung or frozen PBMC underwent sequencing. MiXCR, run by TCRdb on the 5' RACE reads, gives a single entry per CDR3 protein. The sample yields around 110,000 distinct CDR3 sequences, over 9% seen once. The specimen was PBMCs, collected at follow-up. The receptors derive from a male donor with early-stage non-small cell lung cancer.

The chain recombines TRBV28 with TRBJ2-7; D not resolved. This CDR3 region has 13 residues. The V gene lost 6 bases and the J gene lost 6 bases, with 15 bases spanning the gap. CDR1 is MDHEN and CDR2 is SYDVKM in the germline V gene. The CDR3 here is CASSTPPVGEQYF. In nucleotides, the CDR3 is TGTGCCAGCAGCACCCCCCCGGTCGGCGAGCAGTACTTC.

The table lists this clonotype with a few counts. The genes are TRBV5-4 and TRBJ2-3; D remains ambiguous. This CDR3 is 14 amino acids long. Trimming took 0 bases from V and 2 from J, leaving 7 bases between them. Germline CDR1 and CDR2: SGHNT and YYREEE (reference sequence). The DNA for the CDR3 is TGTGCCAGCAGCTTGGGACTTCACACAGATACGCAGTATTTT. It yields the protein CASSLGLHTDTQYF. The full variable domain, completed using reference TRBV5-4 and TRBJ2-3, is ETGVTQSPTHLIKTRGQQVTLRCSSQSGHNTVSWYQQALGQGPQFIFQYYREEENGRGNFPPRFSGLQFPNYSSELNVNALELDDSALYLCASSLGLHTDTQYFGPGTRLTVL.

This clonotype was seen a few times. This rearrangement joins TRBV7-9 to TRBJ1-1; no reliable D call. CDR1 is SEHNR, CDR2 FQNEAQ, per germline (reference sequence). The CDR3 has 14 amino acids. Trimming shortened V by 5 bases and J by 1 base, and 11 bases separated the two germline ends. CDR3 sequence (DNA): TGTGCCAGCAGCGTCGGCGGGGAGAACACTGAAGCTTTCTTT. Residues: CASSVGGENTEAFF.

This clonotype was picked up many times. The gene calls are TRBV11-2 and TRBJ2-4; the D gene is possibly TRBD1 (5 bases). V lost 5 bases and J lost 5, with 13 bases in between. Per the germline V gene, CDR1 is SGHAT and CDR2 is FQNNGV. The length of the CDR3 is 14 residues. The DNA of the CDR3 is TGTGCCAGCAGCCCAGGGTTTATGGAAAACATTCAGTACTTC. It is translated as CASSPGFMENIQYF. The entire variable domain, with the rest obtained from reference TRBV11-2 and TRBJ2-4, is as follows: EAGVAQSPRYKIIEKRQSVAFWCNPISGHATLYWYQQILGQGPKLLIQFQNNGVVDDSQLPKDRFSAERLKGVDSTLKIQPAKLEDSAVYLCASSPGFMENIQYFGAGTRLSVL.

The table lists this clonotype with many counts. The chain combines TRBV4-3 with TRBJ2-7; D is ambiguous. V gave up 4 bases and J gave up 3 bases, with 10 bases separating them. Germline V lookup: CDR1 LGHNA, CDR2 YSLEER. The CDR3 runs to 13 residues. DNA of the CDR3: TGCGCCAGCAGCCGAGCCAAGGACTACGAGCAGTACTTC. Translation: CASSRAKDYEQYF.

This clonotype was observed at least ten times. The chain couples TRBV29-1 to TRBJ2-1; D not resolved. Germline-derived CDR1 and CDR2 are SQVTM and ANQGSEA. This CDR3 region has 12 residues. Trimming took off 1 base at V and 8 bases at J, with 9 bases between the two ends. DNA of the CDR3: TGCAGCGTTGAAGCTTGGCGGTATGAGCAGTTCTTC. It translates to CSVEAWRYEQFF.

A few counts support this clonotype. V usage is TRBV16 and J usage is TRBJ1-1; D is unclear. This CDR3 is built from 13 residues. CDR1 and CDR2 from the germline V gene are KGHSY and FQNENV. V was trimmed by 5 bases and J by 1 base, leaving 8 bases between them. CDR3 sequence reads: CASSGRSNTEAFF. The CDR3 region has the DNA TGTGCCAGCAGCGGACGGTCGAACACTGAAGCTTTCTTT.

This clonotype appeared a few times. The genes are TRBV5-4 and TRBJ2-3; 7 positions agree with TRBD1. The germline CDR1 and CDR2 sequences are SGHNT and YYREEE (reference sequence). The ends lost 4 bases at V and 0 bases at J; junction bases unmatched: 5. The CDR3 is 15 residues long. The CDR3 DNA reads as TGTGCCAGCAGCGTGGACAGGCCTAGCACAGATACGCAGTATTTT. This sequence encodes CASSVDRPSTDTQYF.

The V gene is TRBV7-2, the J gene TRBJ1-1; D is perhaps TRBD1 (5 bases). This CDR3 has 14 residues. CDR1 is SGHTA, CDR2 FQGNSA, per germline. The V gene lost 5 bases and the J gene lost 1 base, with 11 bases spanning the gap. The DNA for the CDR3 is TGTGCCAGCAGCCAACTTACAGGGAACACTGAAGCTTTCTTT. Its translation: CASSQLTGNTEAFF.

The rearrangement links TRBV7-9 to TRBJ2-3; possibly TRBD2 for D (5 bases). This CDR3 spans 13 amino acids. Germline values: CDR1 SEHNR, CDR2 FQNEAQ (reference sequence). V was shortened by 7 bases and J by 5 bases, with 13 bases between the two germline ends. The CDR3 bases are TGTGCCAGCACCCCACAAGGAGGAGATACGCAGTATTTT. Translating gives CASTPQGGDTQYF. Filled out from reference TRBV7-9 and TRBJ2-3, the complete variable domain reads DTGVSQNPRHKITKRGQNVTFRCDPISEHNRLYWYRQTLGQGPEFLTYFQNEAQLEKSRLLSDRFSAERPKGSFSTLEIQRTEQGDSAMYLCASTPQGGDTQYFGPGTRLTVL.

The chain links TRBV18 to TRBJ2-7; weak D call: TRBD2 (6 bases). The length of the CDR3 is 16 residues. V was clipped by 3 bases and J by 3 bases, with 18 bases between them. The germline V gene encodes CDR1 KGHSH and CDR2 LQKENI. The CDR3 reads CASSPSLEGIDYEQYF. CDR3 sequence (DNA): TGTGCCAGCTCACCCTCCTTGGAGGGTATAGACTACGAGCAGTACTTC.

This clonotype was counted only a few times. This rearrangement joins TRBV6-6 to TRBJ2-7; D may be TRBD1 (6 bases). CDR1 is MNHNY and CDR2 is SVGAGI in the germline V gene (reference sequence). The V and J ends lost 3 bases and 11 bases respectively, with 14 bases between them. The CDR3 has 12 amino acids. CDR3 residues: CASSYASGDKYF. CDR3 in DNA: TGTGCCAGCAGTTATGCGTCAGGGGATAAGTACTTC.

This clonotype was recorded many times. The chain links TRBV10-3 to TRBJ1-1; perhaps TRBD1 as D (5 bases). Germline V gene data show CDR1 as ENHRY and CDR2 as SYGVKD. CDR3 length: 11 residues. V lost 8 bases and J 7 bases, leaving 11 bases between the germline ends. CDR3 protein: CAIEGFGEAFF. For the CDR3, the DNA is TGTGCCATCGAGGGGTTCGGTGAAGCTTTCTTT.

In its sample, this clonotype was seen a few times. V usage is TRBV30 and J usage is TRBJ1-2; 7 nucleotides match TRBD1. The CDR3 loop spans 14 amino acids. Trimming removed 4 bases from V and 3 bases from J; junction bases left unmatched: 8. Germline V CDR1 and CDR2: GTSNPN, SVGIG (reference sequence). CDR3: CAWKRGLLDYGYTF. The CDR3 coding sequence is TGTGCCTGGAAAAGGGGGCTATTAGACTATGGCTACACCTTC.

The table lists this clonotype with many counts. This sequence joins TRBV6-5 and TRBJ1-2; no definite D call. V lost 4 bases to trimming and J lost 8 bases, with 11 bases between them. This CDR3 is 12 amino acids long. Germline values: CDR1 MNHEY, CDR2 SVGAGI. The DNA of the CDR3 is TGTGCCAGCAGTTCCGGGGAGCGAGGCTACACCTTC. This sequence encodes CASSSGERGYTF.

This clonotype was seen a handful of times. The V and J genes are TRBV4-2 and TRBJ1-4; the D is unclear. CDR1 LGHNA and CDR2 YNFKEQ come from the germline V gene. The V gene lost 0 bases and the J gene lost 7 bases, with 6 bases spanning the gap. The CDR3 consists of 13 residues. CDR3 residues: CASSQDYGEKLFF. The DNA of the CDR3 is TGTGCCAGCAGCCAAGATTACGGTGAAAAACTGTTTTTT.

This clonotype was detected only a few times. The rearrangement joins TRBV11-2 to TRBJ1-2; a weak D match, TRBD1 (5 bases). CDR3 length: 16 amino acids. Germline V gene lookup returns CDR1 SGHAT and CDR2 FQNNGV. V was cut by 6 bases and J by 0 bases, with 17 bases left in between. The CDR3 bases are TGTGCCAGCAGGTTGAGCGGGGGATCTCCTAACTATGGCTACACCTTC. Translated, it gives CASRLSGGSPNYGYTF.

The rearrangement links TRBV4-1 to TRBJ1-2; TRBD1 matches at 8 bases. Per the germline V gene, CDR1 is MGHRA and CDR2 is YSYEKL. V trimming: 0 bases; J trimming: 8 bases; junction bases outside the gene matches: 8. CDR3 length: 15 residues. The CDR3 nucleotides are TGCGCCAGCAGCCAAGATAGACAGGGGATAATAGGCTACACCTTC. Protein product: CASSQDRQGIIGYTF.

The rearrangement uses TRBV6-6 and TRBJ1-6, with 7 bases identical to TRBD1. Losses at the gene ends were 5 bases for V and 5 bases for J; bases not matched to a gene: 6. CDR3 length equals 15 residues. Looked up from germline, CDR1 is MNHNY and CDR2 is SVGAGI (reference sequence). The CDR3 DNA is TGTGCCAGCAGTGAACGGACAGGCAATAATTCACCCCTCCACTTT. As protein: CASSERTGNNSPLHF.

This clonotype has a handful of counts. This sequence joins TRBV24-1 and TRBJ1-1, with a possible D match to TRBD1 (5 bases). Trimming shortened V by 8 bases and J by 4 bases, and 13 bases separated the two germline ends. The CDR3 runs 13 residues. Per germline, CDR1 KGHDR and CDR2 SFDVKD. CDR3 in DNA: TGTGCCACCACGGGCAGGGCGGGCACTGAAGCTTTCTTT. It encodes CATTGRAGTEAFF.

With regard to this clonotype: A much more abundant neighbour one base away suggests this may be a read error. The CDR3 here is CASSLTPTDRSNTGELFF. The CDR3, as DNA: TGCGCCAGCAGCTTGACCCCGACAGACCGATCAAACACCGGGGAGCTGTTTTTT. The chain carries TRBV5-1 and TRBJ2-2; tentatively, D is TRBD1 (5 bases). This CDR3 has 18 amino acids. Germline V lookup: CDR1 SGHRS, CDR2 YFSETQ. V lost 1 base and J lost 2, with 18 bases in between.